Listed here are 9 T cell receptor beta chains from one sample, sequenced in a study of human T cells and chemical hapten exposure. Regarding time point: patch test 1, 2 weeks after DPC sensitization. The treatment denotes: therapeutic diphenylcyclopropenone sensitization with weekly scalp DPC. Via MiXCR, TCRdb re-called the RACE reads, giving one row per CDR3 protein. The repertoire consists of 180,000 or so distinct CDR3 sequences, with under 25% occurring once and the leading ten covering 6.7%. This material consisted of whole blood, taken in connection with sensitization to the hapten diphenylcyclopropenone (DPC). The receptors come from a woman aged 45-65 years with alopecia areata. Some clones in this sample may be carry-over from other donors' samples.

This chain connects TRBV29-1 to TRBJ2-1; D not resolved. The CDR3 extends over 12 amino acids. The V gene's germline CDR1 is SQVTM and CDR2 ANQGSEA. Trimming took off 3 bases at V and 8 bases at J, with 11 bases between the two ends. The CDR3 DNA sequence: TGCAGCGTTGATCTAGGAGTGGATGAGCAGTTCTTC. It translates to CSVDLGVDEQFF.

This clonotype has more than one count but fewer than ten. V usage is TRBV11-1 and J usage is TRBJ1-1, with D perhaps matching TRBD1 (5 bases). The CDR3 runs to 14 residues. CDR1 SGHAT and CDR2 FQDESV come from the germline V gene (reference sequence). The ends were cut back, 2 bases at V and 6 bases at J, with 13 bases in the middle. The CDR3 DNA is TGTGCCAGCAGCTTATATCAGGGTGGCCCTGAAGCTTTCTTT. Translated, it gives CASSLYQGGPEAFF.

The table lists this clonotype with a few counts. This CDR3 is CASSFGRNTEAFF. Written as DNA, the CDR3 is TGTGCCAGCAGTTTCGGCAGGAACACTGAAGCTTTCTTT. The J gene is TRBJ1-1, the V gene TRBV12-3 or TRBV12-4, with D hard to call. V was clipped by 3 bases and J by 1 base, with 6 bases between them. The CDR3 runs 13 residues.

The genes are TRBV12-5 and TRBJ2-5; D possibly corresponds to TRBD2 (6 bases). In germline, CDR1 is LGHNT, CDR2 FRNRAP. V was trimmed by 9 bases and J by 5 bases, leaving 10 bases between them. There are 11 residues in the CDR3. The CDR3 is CASGSGETQYF. The DNA of the CDR3 is TGTGCTAGCGGGAGCGGTGAGACCCAGTACTTC.

The table lists this clonotype with a few counts. The CDR3 bases are TGCAGCGTTGAATGGGGGGGCGGTTCTGAAGCTTTCTTT. Translation: CSVEWGGGSEAFF. The V gene is TRBV29-1, the J gene TRBJ1-1; tentative D call: TRBD1 (6 bases). The CDR3 totals 13 residues. The V end lost 2 bases, the J end lost 6 bases, and 13 bases lay between the germline ends. From germline, CDR1 is SQVTM and CDR2 ANQGSEA.

The chain combines TRBV6-6 with TRBJ2-7, with TRBD2 matching 8 bases. Unmatched junction bases numbered 9, after V lost 2 bases and J lost 3 bases. Germline V CDR1 and CDR2: MNHNY, SVGAGI (reference sequence). The CDR3 spans 16 residues. In nucleotides, the CDR3 is TGTGCCAGCAGTTACGGTGGAGCGGGAGTTCACTACGAGCAGTACTTC. This translates into CASSYGGAGVHYEQYF.

The sample holds many counts of this clonotype. The chain carries TRBV20-1 and TRBJ2-2; D is unclear. This CDR3 has 13 residues. The ends were cut back, 3 bases at V and 0 bases at J, with 5 bases in the middle. Germline CDR1 is DFQATT and CDR2 is SNEGSKA (reference sequence). The CDR3 coding sequence is TGCAGTGCTAGTTACTCGAACACCGGGGAGCTGTTTTTT. Translating it yields CSASYSNTGELFF.

This clonotype was detected many times. The chain links TRBV18 to TRBJ1-6; D is unclear. V lost 4 bases and J 0 bases, leaving 10 bases between the germline ends. Germline V CDR1 and CDR2: KGHSH, LQKENI. The CDR3 consists of 16 residues. The CDR3 protein is CASSREASSYNSPLHF. The CDR3 nucleotides are TGTGCCAGCTCACGGGAGGCGAGCTCCTATAATTCACCCCTCCACTTT. Looking up the rest from reference TRBV18 and TRBJ1-6 gives the full variable domain: NAGVMQNPRHLVRRRGQEARLRCSPMKGHSHVYWYRQLPEEGLKFMVYLQKENIIDESGMPKERFSAEFPKEGPSILRIQQVVRGDSAAYFCASSREASSYNSPLHFGNGTRLTVT.

The rearrangement uses TRBV6-1 and TRBJ2-2; 10 bases fit TRBD2. J gave up 7 bases and V 6 bases, and 5 bases lay outside the gene matches. The germline V gene has CDR1 MNHNS and CDR2 SASEGT. CDR3 length: 14 residues. CDR3 nucleotide sequence: TGTGCCAGCAGACCTAGCGGGAGTGGCGGGGAGCTGTTTTTT. It codes for CASRPSGSGGELFF.